The TCR beta chain under discussion was sequenced for a study of cytomegalovirus exposure and HLA in healthy donors. Background on the study: Most genotyped donors, around four fifths of roughly 400, had Caucasian-associated genetic ancestry. General observations from the study: Among the CMV-associated chains, three were confirmed in vitro as specific for CMV antigens. Several of the most significant clusters appeared, in a later analysis, to be linked to common viral pathogens.

The CDR3 is 14 amino acids. Trimming left V 1 base short and J 5 bases short, with 11 bases between. Germline V gene sequence: CDR1 GTSNPN, CDR2 SVGIG (reference sequence). Regarding this clone: Its target is not known.

PCR was performed using 60 Vbeta and 13 Jbeta primers. Data came from immunoSEQ multiplex PCR; TCRdb stores just in-frame clones and leaves some out. The sample contains around 150,000 clones, over 55% of which appear only once. The clonotype comes from a man between 35 and 55 years old in good health and CMV-seronegative. Sequenced: PBMCs. The V gene is TRBV30, the J gene TRBJ2-2; D unresolved. The CDR3 here is CAWSGGIWTGELFF. In nucleotides, the CDR3 is TGTGCCTGGAGTGGAGGAATATGGACCGGGGAGCTGTTTTTT.